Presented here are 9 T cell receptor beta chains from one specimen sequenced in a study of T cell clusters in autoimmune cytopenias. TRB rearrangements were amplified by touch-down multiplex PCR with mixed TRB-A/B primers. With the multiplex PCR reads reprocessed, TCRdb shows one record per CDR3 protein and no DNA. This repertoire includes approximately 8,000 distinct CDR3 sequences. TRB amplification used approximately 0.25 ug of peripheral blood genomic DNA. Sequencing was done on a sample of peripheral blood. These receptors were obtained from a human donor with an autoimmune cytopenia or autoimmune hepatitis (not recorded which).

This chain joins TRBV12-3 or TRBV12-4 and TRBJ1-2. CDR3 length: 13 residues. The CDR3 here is CASGLPPAGGYTF.

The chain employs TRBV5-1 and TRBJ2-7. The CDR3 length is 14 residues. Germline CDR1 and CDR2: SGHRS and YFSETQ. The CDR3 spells CASSLADVTYEQYF.

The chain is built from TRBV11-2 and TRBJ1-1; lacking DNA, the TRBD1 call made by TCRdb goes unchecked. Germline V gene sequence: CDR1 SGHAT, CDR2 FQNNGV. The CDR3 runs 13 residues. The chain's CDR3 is CASSLKTGGRAFF.

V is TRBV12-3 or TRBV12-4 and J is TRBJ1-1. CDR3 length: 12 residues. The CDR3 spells CASSLDGTEAFF.

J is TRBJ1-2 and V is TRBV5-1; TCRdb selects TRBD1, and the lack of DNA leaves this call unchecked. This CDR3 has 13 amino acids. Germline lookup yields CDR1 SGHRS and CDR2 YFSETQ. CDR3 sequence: CASSLGLGGRDTF.

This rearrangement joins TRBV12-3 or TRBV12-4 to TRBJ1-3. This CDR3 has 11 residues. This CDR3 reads CASSLRNTIYF.

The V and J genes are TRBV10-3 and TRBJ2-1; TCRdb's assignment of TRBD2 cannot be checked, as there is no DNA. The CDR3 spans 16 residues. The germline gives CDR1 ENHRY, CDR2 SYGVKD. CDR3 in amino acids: CAITGRPGLAGDEQFF.

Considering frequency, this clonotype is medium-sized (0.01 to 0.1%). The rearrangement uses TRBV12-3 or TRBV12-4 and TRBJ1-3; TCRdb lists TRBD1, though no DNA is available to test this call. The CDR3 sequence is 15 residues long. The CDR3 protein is CASSPTGVAGKTIYF.

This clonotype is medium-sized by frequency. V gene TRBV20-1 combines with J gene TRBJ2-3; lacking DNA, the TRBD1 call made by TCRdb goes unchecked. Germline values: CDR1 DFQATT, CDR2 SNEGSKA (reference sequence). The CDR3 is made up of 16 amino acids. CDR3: CSARANRDRGTDTQYF.